These 17 T cell receptor beta chains share one sample of origin, sequenced in a study of cytotoxic CD8 clonotypes in ibrutinib-treated CLL. Sequencing used immunoSEQ multiplex PCR; TCRdb keeps in-frame clones, though not all of them. The repertoire includes about 160,000 clones, more than 75% of them detected once, and roughly 2% sits in the top ten. The specimen comprised PBMCs, sampled after 12 months of ibrutinib treatment. These receptors came from a human donor with chronic lymphocytic leukemia.

The chain uses TRBV4-1 and TRBJ2-1, with TRBD2 matching 15 bases. V dropped 4 bases and J dropped 1; count of bases not matched to a gene: 14. The CDR3 covers 21 residues. Germline CDR1 reads MGHRA; CDR2 reads YSYEKL. The CDR3 DNA is TGCGCCAGCAGCCCACGGGGACTAGCGGGGGGCCGCATACTATCCTACAATGAGCAGTTCTTC. Translating it yields CASSPRGLAGGRILSYNEQFF.

This rearrangement joins TRBV30 to TRBJ2-7; D gene unclear. Germline V gene sequence: CDR1 GTSNPN, CDR2 SVGIG (reference sequence). Trimming removed 4 bases from V and 3 bases from J, with 13 bases in between. The CDR3 has 13 amino acids. CDR3 nucleotide sequence: TGTGCCTGGATGCAGGACGCCGGCTACGAGCAGTACTTC. Translation gives CAWMQDAGYEQYF.

V gene TRBV2 combines with J gene TRBJ2-7; D might be TRBD1 (5 bases). From germline, CDR1 is SNHLY and CDR2 FYNNEI. Deletions cut 10 bases from V and 3 bases from J, with 19 bases between. The CDR3 has 14 amino acids. The CDR3 DNA sequence: TGTGCCACCCTGTGGCAGGGCGATGGCTACGAGCAGTACTTC. Residues: CATLWQGDGYEQYF.

A single count supports this clone. V is TRBV18 and J is TRBJ1-4; 7 bases are a match to TRBD1. The CDR3 totals 13 residues. V lost 6 bases and J lost 5; bases outside the gene matches: 3. Germline CDR1 KGHSH, CDR2 LQKENI. CDR3 sequence: CASSSDRNEKLFF. The CDR3 DNA reads TGTGCCAGCTCCTCGGACAGGAATGAAAAACTGTTTTTT.

The rearrangement uses TRBV5-4 and TRBJ2-7; TRBD2 agrees at 8 bases. The CDR3 extends over 14 amino acids. The V segment lost 1 base and the J segment 6 bases; nucleotides outside the gene matches: 6. Germline CDR1 SGHNT, CDR2 YYREEE (reference sequence). DNA for the CDR3: TGTGCCAGCAGCTTGTTACGGGGGGGCGTCGAGCAGTACTTC. Protein product: CASSLLRGGVEQYF.

On this clone: Other DNA sequences from this sample encode an identical CDR3 as well. V and J are TRBV2 and TRBJ1-2; D call uncertain. V was shortened by 4 bases and J by 5 bases, with 5 bases between the two germline ends. CDR1 and CDR2 from the germline V gene are SNHLY and FYNNEI. This CDR3 spans 11 amino acids. CDR3 amino acids: CASSASYGYTF. CDR3 sequence (DNA): TGTGCCAGCAGTGCCTCTTATGGCTACACCTTC. The whole variable domain, filled in from reference TRBV2 and TRBJ1-2, reads EPEVTQTPSHQVTQMGQEVILRCVPISNHLYFYWYRQILGQKVEFLVSFYNNEISEKSEIFDDQFSVERPDGSNFTLKIRSTKLEDSAMYFCASSASYGYTFGSGTRLTVV.

This clone was counted only a few times. The chain combines TRBV19 with TRBJ2-7; D possibly corresponds to TRBD2 (5 bases). Germline V lookup: CDR1 LNHDA, CDR2 SQIVND (reference sequence). V lost 4 bases and J 3 bases, leaving 13 bases between the germline ends. The CDR3 has 14 amino acids. CDR3 residues: CASSRGVPGYEQYF. In DNA, the CDR3 is TGTGCCAGTAGTAGGGGAGTACCCGGCTACGAGCAGTACTTC.

The rearrangement links TRBV2 to TRBJ2-3; 11 bases align to TRBD2. V lost 6 bases, J lost 5 bases, and 10 bases stayed unmatched. Per the germline V gene, CDR1 is SNHLY and CDR2 is FYNNEI. CDR3 length equals 16 residues. In DNA form, the CDR3 reads TGTGCCAGCAGGTCCGTAGCGGGGGGGCGGGGAGATACGCAGTATTTT. Protein product: CASRSVAGGRGDTQYF. Full variable domain (rest looked up from reference TRBV2 and TRBJ2-3): EPEVTQTPSHQVTQMGQEVILRCVPISNHLYFYWYRQILGQKVEFLVSFYNNEISEKSEIFDDQFSVERPDGSNFTLKIRSTKLEDSAMYFCASRSVAGGRGDTQYFGPGTRLTVL.

V gene TRBV28 combines with J gene TRBJ2-5, with 9 bases fitting TRBD1. The CDR3 consists of 15 residues. The trim removed 5 bases at V and 3 bases at J, leaving 7 bases unmatched. Germline V lookup: CDR1 MDHEN, CDR2 SYDVKM. As DNA, the CDR3 is TGTGCCAGCAGTACAAACAGGGGGCGAAAAGAGACCCAGTACTTC. It codes for CASSTNRGRKETQYF.

Regarding this clone: Other DNA variants within this sample encode the same CDR3. The chain couples TRBV5-6 to TRBJ1-5, with D tentatively TRBD1 (5 bases). The CDR3 has 15 amino acids. Trimming shortened V by 4 bases and J by 0 bases, and 11 bases separated the two germline ends. CDR1 is SGHDT and CDR2 is YYEEEE in the germline V gene. This CDR3 reads CASSPRGYSNQPQHF. Written as DNA, the CDR3 is TGTGCCAGCAGCCCTCGGGGGTATAGCAATCAGCCCCAGCATTTT.

This clone was counted a few times. This rearrangement joins TRBV18 to TRBJ1-5, with TRBD1 matching over 9 bases. Trimming took 3 bases from V and 7 from J; bases not matched to a gene: 1. The V gene's germline CDR1 is KGHSH and CDR2 LQKENI. CDR3 size: 13 residues. The CDR3 region has the DNA TGTGCCAGCTCACCGGACAGGGGCCAGCCCCAGCATTTT. Translation gives CASSPDRGQPQHF.

A single count supports this clone. The chain joins TRBV7-9 to TRBJ2-7; 7 bases are a match to TRBD1. Looked up from germline, CDR1 is SEHNR and CDR2 is FQNEAQ (reference sequence). Unmatched junction bases numbered 10, after V lost 6 bases and J lost 5 bases. CDR3 length: 14 amino acids. CDR3 protein: CASRPTGASNEQYF. CDR3 sequence (DNA): TGTGCCAGCAGGCCAACAGGGGCGTCCAACGAGCAGTACTTC.

V usage is TRBV7-2 and J usage is TRBJ2-5; 7 nucleotides agree with TRBD1. Germline CDR1 reads SGHTA; CDR2 reads FQGNSA. The ends lost 1 base at V and 2 bases at J; junction bases unmatched: 4. The CDR3 length is 15 residues. CDR3 nucleotide sequence: TGTGCCAGCAGCTTAGTGGGACAGATTCAAGAGACCCAGTACTTC. It specifies CASSLVGQIQETQYF.

CDR3 sequence reads: CASSSNSGAGFF. The CDR3 nucleotides read TGTGCCAGTAGTTCGAACTCGGGGGCGGGGTTCTTC. This chain joins TRBV19 and TRBJ2-1; D possibly matches TRBD1 or TRBD2 (6 bases each). The germline V and J ends were trimmed by 5 bases and 15 bases, with 17 bases remaining between them. The CDR3 length is 12 residues. CDR1 is LNHDA, CDR2 SQIVND, per germline (reference sequence).

The sample holds one count of this clone. The chain employs TRBV30 and TRBJ1-5; D is unresolved. Germline lookup yields CDR1 GTSNPN and CDR2 SVGIG (reference sequence). Trimming stripped 0 bases from V and 5 bases from J, with 14 bases between. CDR3 length: 15 amino acids. The chain's CDR3 is CAWSVKTPGHQPQHF. CDR3 sequence (DNA): TGTGCCTGGAGTGTAAAGACTCCGGGCCATCAGCCCCAGCATTTT.

This chain connects TRBV5-8 to TRBJ1-5, with 8 bases that match TRBD1. Germline V gives CDR1 SGHTS, CDR2 YDEGEE. The V and J ends lost 3 bases and 6 bases, in that order; junction bases with no gene match: 5. The CDR3 is 14 residues long. The CDR3 nucleotides read TGTGCCAGCAGCTCCTGGACAGGGTTTCAGCCCCAGCATTTT. Amino acid sequence: CASSSWTGFQPQHF.

The chain is built from TRBV2 and TRBJ2-1; 7 nucleotides match TRBD2. The germline V gene has CDR1 SNHLY and CDR2 FYNNEI. V gave up 3 bases and J gave up 4 bases; unmatched junction bases: 21. The CDR3 sequence is 20 residues long. The CDR3 reads CASSDSPRGLTSVDYNEQFF. CDR3 coding DNA: TGTGCCAGCAGTGATTCACCGCGTGGGCTCACTAGCGTAGATTACAATGAGCAGTTCTTC.